One T cell receptor beta chain is described in this entry. This sample is part of a study of blood T cell repertoires in COVID-19. Overall study context: The United States, Italy and Spain supplied acute and convalescent COVID-19 samples.

With 6 bases clipped from V and 9 bases from J, the junction kept 5 bases outside the gene matches. The CDR3 has 11 amino acids. Germline V gene data show CDR1 as DFQATT and CDR2 as SNEGSKA (reference sequence). Repertoires were generated with immunoSEQ multiplex PCR, while TCRdb's copy carries only in-frame clones and drops some. The table includes nearly 350,000 clones, 91% detected once. V usage is TRBV20-1 and J usage is TRBJ2-1; 7 bases fit TRBD2. This sequence originates from a woman between 18 and 29 years old who had recovered from COVID-19. The sequenced sample consisted of peripheral blood. CDR3 loop: CSARGSGEQFF. CDR3 in DNA: TGCAGTGCCCGCGGGAGTGGTGAGCAGTTCTTC.